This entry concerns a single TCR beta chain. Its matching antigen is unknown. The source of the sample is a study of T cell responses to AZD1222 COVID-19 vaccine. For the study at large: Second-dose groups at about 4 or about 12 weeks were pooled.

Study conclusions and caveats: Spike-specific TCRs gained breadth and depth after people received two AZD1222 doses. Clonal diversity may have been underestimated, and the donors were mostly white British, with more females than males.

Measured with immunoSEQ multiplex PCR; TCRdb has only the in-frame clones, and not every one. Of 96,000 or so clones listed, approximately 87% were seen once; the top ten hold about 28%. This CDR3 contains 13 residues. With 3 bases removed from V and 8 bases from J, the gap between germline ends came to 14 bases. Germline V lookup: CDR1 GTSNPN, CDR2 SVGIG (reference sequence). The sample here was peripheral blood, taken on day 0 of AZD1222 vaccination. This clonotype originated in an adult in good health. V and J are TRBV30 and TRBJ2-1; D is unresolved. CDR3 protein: CAWSPGRKYEQFF. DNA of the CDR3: TGTGCCTGGAGCCCGGGCAGAAAATATGAGCAGTTCTTC. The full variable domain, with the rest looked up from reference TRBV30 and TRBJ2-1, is SQTIHQWPATLVQPVGSPLSLECTVEGTSNPNLYWYRQAAGRGLQLLFYSVGIGQISSEVPQNLSASRPQDRQFILSSKKLLLSDSGFYLCAWSPGRKYEQFFGPGTRLTVL.